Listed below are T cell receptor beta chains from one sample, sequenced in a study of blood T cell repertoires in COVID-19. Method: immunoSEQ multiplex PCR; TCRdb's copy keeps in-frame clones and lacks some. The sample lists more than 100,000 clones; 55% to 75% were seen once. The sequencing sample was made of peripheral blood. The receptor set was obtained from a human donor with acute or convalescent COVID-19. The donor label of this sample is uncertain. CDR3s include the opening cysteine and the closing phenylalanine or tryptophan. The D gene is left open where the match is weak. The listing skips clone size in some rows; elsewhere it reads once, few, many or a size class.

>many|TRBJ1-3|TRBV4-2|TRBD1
CASSQDTPGQGASGNTIYF
TGTGCCAGCAGCCAAGATACCCCGGGACAGGGGGCCTCTGGAAACACCATATATTTT
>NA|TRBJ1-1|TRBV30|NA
CAWSNLSPTGSTEAFF
TGTGCCTGGAGCAACCTTTCCCCAACAGGGAGCACTGAAGCTTTCTTT
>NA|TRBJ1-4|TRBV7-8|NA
CASSLRRPEEKLFF
TGTGCCAGCAGCTTAAGACGGCCGGAGGAAAAACTGTTTTTT
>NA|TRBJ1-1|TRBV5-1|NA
CASSPQGQGLGTEAFF
TGCGCCAGCAGCCCCCAAGGCCAGGGTTTAGGGACTGAAGCTTTCTTT
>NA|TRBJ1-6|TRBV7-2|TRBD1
CASSLVGGNSPLHF
TGTGCCAGCAGCTTAGTAGGGGGCAATTCACCCCTCCACTTT
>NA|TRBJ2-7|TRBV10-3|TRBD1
CATGTVSEQYF
TGTGCCACTGGGACAGTGTCCGAGCAGTACTTC
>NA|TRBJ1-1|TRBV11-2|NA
CASSSITGNEGAYRAFF
TGTGCCAGCAGCAGTATTACAGGGAATGAAGGGGCCTATAGGGCTTTCTTT
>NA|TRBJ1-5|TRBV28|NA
CASSFVSLFYSNQPQHF
TGTGCCAGCAGTTTTGTCAGTCTCTTTTATAGCAATCAGCCCCAGCATTTT
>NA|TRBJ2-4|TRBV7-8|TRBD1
CASSPKTGVVILAKNIQYF
TGTGCCAGCAGCCCTAAGACAGGGGTCGTCATCCTCGCCAAAAACATTCAGTACTTC
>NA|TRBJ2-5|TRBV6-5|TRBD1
CASSRTGVETQYF
TGTGCCAGCAGCCGTACAGGGGTGGAGACCCAGTACTTC
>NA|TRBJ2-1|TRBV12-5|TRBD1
CASARSGTGGNEQFF
TGTGCTAGTGCCCGGTCAGGGACAGGGGGTAATGAGCAGTTCTTC
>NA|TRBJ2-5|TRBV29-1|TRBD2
CSALLAGRAETQYF
TGCAGCGCCCTACTAGCGGGGAGGGCCGAGACCCAGTACTTC
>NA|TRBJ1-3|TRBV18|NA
CASSLNTGGNTIYF
TGTGCCAGCTCACTAAATACGGGAGGAAACACCATATATTTT
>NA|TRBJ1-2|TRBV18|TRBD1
CASSPGQGLDGYTF
TGTGCCAGCTCACCCGGACAGGGTTTGGATGGCTACACCTTC
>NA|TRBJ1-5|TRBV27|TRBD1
CASSRDRSSNQPQHF
TGTGCCAGCAGTCGGGACAGGTCAAGTAATCAGCCCCAGCATTTT
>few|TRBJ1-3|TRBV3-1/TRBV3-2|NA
CASSRGTFSGNTIYF
TGTGCCAGCAGCCGCGGGACCTTCTCTGGAAACACCATATATTTT
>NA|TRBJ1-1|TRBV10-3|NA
CAIRGERVNTEAFF
TGTGCCATCAGAGGGGAAAGGGTAAATACTGAAGCTTTCTTT
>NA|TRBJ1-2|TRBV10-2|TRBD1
CASRDREVGYTF
TGCGCCAGCCGGGACAGGGAAGTAGGCTACACCTTC
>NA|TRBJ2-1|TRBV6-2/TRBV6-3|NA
CASSPRDIYNEQFF
TGTGCCAGCAGTCCCAGGGACATCTACAATGAGCAGTTCTTC
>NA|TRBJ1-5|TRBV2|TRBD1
CASKRDRVSNQPQHF
TGTGCCAGCAAAAGGGACAGGGTGTCCAATCAGCCCCAGCATTTT
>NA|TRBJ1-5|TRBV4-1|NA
CASSHPSSNQPQHF
TGCGCCAGCAGCCATCCCAGTAGCAATCAGCCCCAGCATTTT
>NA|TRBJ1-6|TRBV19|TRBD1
CASSGQASSYNSPLHF
TGTGCCAGTAGTGGACAGGCAAGCTCCTATAATTCACCCCTCCACTTT
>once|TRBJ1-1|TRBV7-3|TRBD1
CASSLMEGAAEAFF
TGTGCCAGCAGCTTAATGGAGGGGGCGGCTGAAGCTTTCTTT
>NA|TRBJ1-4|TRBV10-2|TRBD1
CASKLVRGQENEKLFF
TGCGCCAGCAAATTGGTTAGGGGGCAGGAGAATGAAAAACTGTTTTTT
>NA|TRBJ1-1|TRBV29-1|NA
CSVPRNTEAFF
TGCAGCGTTCCGAGGAACACTGAAGCTTTCTTT
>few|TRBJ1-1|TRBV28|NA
CASSSGQLMNTEAFF
TGTGCCAGCAGTTCTGGACAGCTAATGAACACTGAAGCTTTCTTT
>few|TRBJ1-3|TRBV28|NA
CASTLSAGNTIYF
TGTGCCAGCACCCTCTCCGCTGGAAACACCATATATTTT
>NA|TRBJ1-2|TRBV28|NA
CASSWGPGPNYGYTF
TGTGCCAGCAGCTGGGGGCCAGGGCCTAACTATGGCTACACCTTC
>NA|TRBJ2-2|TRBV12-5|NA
CASGLVRGFTGELFF
TGTGCTAGTGGTTTGGTACGAGGGTTCACCGGGGAGCTGTTTTTT
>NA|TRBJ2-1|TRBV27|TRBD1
CASKGYRGLSYNEQFF
TGTGCCAGCAAAGGGTACAGGGGGCTGTCCTACAATGAGCAGTTCTTC
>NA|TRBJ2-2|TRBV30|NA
CALRSGGNTGELFF
TGTGCCTTAAGGAGCGGAGGGAACACCGGGGAGCTGTTTTTT
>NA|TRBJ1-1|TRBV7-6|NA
CASSSPGTENTEAFF
TGTGCCAGCAGCTCCCCCGGCACAGAGAACACTGAAGCTTTCTTT
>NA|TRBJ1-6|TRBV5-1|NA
CASSPDRTNSPLHF
TGCGCCAGCAGCCCGGACAGAACCAATTCACCCCTCCACTTT
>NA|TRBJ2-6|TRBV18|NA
CASSPSVPGANVLTF
TGTGCCAGCTCACCATCGGTACCAGGGGCCAACGTCCTGACTTTC
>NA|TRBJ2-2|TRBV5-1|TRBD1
CASSLNRGRTSGGELFF
TGCGCCAGCAGCTTAAACAGGGGGCGAACCTCAGGCGGGGAGCTGTTTTTT
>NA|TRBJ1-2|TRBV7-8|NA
CASSLVPARYGYTF
TGTGCCAGCAGCTTAGTGCCAGCGCGTTATGGCTACACCTTC
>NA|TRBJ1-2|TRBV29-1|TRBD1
CSARTGSSGYTF
TGCAGCGCCCGGACAGGGTCGTCTGGCTACACCTTC
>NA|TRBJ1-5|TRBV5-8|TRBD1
CASSLATGGRSNQPQHF
TGTGCCAGCAGCTTGGCAACAGGGGGTCGGAGCAATCAGCCCCAGCATTTT
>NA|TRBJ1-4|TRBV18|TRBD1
CASSTGTGVEKLFF
TGTGCCAGCTCCACCGGGACAGGGGTTGAAAAACTGTTTTTT
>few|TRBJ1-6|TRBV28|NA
CASRSRRQHSPLHF
TGTGCCAGCAGGTCCAGGCGTCAGCATTCACCCCTCCACTTT
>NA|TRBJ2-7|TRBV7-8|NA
CASSRGALGEQYF
TGTGCCAGCAGCCGTGGGGCCCTCGGCGAGCAGTACTTC
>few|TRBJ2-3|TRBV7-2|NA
CASSTWASTDTQYF
TGTGCCAGCAGCACTTGGGCTAGCACAGATACGCAGTATTTT
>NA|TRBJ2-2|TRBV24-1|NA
CATSDRKRAESNTGELFF
TGTGCCACCAGTGACCGTAAAAGAGCGGAATCGAACACCGGGGAGCTGTTTTTT
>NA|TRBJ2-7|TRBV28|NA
CASSPGMVYEQYF
TGTGCCAGCAGTCCCGGTATGGTCTACGAGCAGTACTTC
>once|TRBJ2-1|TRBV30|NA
CAWSSNAPVGQFF
TGTGCCTGGAGTTCGAATGCCCCGGTCGGGCAGTTCTTC
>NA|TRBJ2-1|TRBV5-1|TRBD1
CASSGGQGYNEQFF
TGCGCCAGCAGTGGAGGACAGGGCTACAATGAGCAGTTCTTC
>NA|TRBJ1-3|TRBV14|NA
CASRETGSGNTIYF
TGTGCCAGCAGGGAGACGGGCTCTGGAAACACCATATATTTT
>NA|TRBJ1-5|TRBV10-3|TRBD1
CAISPTGALNQPQHF
TGTGCCATCAGTCCGACAGGGGCGTTGAATCAGCCCCAGCATTTT
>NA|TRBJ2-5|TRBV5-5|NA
CASSFLRGGQETQYF
TGTGCCAGCAGCTTCCTAAGGGGGGGACAAGAGACCCAGTACTTC
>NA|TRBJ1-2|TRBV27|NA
CASSLLGQASNYGYTF
TGTGCCAGCAGTTTACTGGGACAAGCGTCTAACTATGGCTACACCTTC
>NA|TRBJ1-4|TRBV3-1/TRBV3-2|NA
CASRAVPGEKLFF
TGTGCCAGCAGAGCTGTCCCGGGTGAAAAACTGTTTTTT
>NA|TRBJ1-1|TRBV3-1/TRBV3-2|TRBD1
CASSQVWGQGKGLPEAFF
TGTGCCAGCAGCCAAGTTTGGGGACAGGGAAAGGGCCTACCTGAAGCTTTCTTT
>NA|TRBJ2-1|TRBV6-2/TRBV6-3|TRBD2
CASSPKPSGGNYNEQFF
TGTGCCAGCAGCCCTAAACCTAGCGGGGGGAACTACAATGAGCAGTTCTTC
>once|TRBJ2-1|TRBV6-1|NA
CASSEFGNSRNEQFF
TGTGCCAGCAGTGAATTCGGGAACTCGAGGAATGAGCAGTTCTTC
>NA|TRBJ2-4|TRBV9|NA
CASSFSKGAEGVQYF
TGTGCCAGCAGCTTTAGTAAGGGGGCGGAGGGGGTTCAGTACTTC
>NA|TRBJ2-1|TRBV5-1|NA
CASSFGGESYNEQFF
TGCGCCAGCAGCTTCGGAGGGGAATCCTACAATGAGCAGTTCTTC